This T cell receptor (beta chain) was recovered during a study of regulatory T cells in long-lasting Graves disease. Study-wide context: Under 3 months of antithyroid drugs had been taken by newly diagnosed Graves' patients. Study-level findings and limits: Among the persistent patients, 2,500 to 3,500 public clonotypes were shared, more than the approximately 960 shared among new patients.

CDR3 regions were amplified by Arm-PCR using iRepertoire HTBI primers to build TCR beta libraries. TCRdb reanalysed the multiplex PCR reads using MiXCR and keeps one entry per CDR3 protein. The sample carries 410,000 or so distinct CDR3 sequences, 14% to 15% recorded once. This clonotype has at least ten counts. Its specificity is unknown. The ends lost 10 bases at V and 5 bases at J; junction bases unmatched: 5. The CDR3 length is 12 residues. Looked up from germline, CDR1 is MNHNS and CDR2 is SASEGT. Time point specified: newly diagnosed GD, antithyroid drugs for less than 3 months. PBMC RNA was the source of the TCR library. The same sample was also studied in work on T cells in Graves' hyperthyroidism and ophthalmopathy. That work states: Exclusion followed for patients with uncontrolled infection, other autoimmune disease, pregnancy or lactation.

This clonotype was sampled from a woman aged 25 to 39 with Graves disease. This chain joins TRBV6-1 and TRBJ2-1, with 7 bases aligning to TRBD1. The specimen comprised peripheral blood mononuclear cells (PBMCs), sampled at new diagnosis, from a patient treated with antithyroid drugs. Written as DNA, the CDR3 is TGTGCCACGCAACAGGGGAACAATGAGCAGTTCTTC. This translates into CATQQGNNEQFF.